A selection of T cell receptor beta chains follows, all from one sample in a study of OX40 agonist ivuxolimab in advanced cancers. Data came from immunoSEQ multiplex PCR; TCRdb stores just in-frame clones and leaves some out. The sample includes around 81,000 clones, about 80% of them seen just once. The material sequenced was CD4+ or CD8+ T cells sorted from blood, taken in a trial of the OX40 agonist ivuxolimab. The receptors come from an adult with an advanced solid tumor such as melanoma, head and neck, liver or kidney cancer. Both conserved end residues are part of each CDR3. D genes are given only for firm matches. Rows give clone size only sometimes, using once, few, many, or a class for an expanded clone.

D gene	V gene	clone size	J gene	CDR3 protein	CDR3 DNA
.	TRBV28	few	TRBJ1-5	CASSPPPNQPQHF	TGTGCCAGCAGTCCCCCACCCAATCAGCCCCAGCATTTT
.	TRBV4-1	.	TRBJ1-4	CASSQGQPEKLFF	TGCGCCAGCAGCCAAGGGCAACCGGAAAAACTGTTTTTT
TRBD2	TRBV6-6	few	TRBJ2-1	CASGTGTSGRNEQFF	TGTGCCAGCGGAACCGGGACTAGCGGGCGGAATGAGCAGTTCTTC
.	TRBV11-3	.	TRBJ2-7	CASSTIRDSSYEQYF	TGTGCCAGCAGCACAATCCGGGACTCCTCCTACGAGCAGTACTTC
.	TRBV4-1	.	TRBJ2-7	CASSQRHGGYEQYF	TGCGCCAGCAGCCAGAGACATGGTGGATACGAGCAGTACTTC
.	TRBV27	.	TRBJ2-2	CASSLWSAAGELFF	TGTGCCAGCAGTTTATGGAGTGCTGCCGGGGAGCTGTTTTTT
TRBD1	TRBV6-4	.	TRBJ1-6	CASSDETGMKAPLHF	TGTGCCAGCAGTGACGAGACAGGGATGAAAGCACCCCTCCACTTT
.	TRBV9	.	TRBJ2-2	CASSVGPRVAAGEGGELFF	TGTGCCAGCAGCGTAGGGCCGAGGGTTGCAGCCGGCGAGGGCGGGGAGCTGTTTTTT
.	TRBV25-1	.	TRBJ1-2	CASSEYRDNGYTF	TGTGCCAGCAGTGAATACAGGGACAATGGCTACACCTTC
TRBD2	TRBV11-2	.	TRBJ2-1	CASSLIRTYIAGSPSEQFF	TGTGCCAGCAGCTTGATCCGGACCTACATAGCGGGATCCCCTTCTGAGCAGTTCTTC
.	TRBV27	.	TRBJ2-7	CASSFSPRGRGDEQYF	TGTGCCAGCAGTTTTAGCCCGAGGGGGCGGGGGGACGAGCAGTACTTC
.	TRBV7-9	few	TRBJ2-1	CASSLGAGRGEQFF	TGTGCCAGCAGCTTAGGGGCGGGTAGGGGTGAGCAGTTCTTC
.	TRBV6-6	.	TRBJ2-3	CASSYSGGATDTQYF	TGTGCCAGCAGTTACTCGGGGGGGGCCACAGATACGCAGTATTTT
.	TRBV4-3	.	TRBJ2-7	CASSQRSQGSLYEQYF	TGCGCCAGCAGCCAAAGGTCACAGGGAAGCCTCTACGAGCAGTACTTC
TRBD2	TRBV27	.	TRBJ2-2	CASPELAGYTGELFF	TGTGCCAGCCCAGAACTAGCGGGGTACACCGGGGAGCTGTTTTTT
TRBD1	TRBV14	.	TRBJ2-7	CASSQHTGVREQYF	TGTGCCAGCAGCCAACATACAGGGGTGCGAGAGCAGTACTTC